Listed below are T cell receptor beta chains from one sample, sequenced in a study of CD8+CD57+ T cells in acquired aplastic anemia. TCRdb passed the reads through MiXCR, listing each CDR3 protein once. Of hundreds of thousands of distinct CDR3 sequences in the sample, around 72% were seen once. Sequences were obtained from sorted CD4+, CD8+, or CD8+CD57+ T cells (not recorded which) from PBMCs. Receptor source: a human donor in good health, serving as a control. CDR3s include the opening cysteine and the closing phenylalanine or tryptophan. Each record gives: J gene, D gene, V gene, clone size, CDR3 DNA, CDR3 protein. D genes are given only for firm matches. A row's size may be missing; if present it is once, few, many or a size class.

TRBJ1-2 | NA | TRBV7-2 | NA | TGTGCCAGCAGCTTAGATTCAGGGGCGACCACTGAAGCTTTC | CASSLDSGATTEAF
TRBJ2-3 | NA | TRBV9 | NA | TGTGCCAGCAGCTCGGGATTGGGGGTGAGAGCTAGTAAGTATTTT | CASSSGLGVRASKYF
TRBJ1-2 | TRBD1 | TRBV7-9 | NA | TGTGCCAGCAGCTTAGAACAGGGGGCGCGTGGCTACACCTTC | CASSLEQGARGYTF
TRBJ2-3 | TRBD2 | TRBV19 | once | TGTGCTAGTAGTATAACTAGCGGGGGGGCGGGAGATACGCAGTATTTT | CASSITSGGAGDTQYF
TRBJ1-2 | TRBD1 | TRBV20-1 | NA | TGCAGTGCTAGGACAGGGGGCATGTCACACACCTTC | CSARTGGMSHTF
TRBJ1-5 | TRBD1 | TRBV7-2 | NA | TGTGCCAGCAGCACCCGACAGGGTGGCAATCAGCCCCAGCATTTT | CASSTRQGGNQPQHF
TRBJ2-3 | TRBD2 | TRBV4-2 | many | TGTGCCAGCAGCCAACCACGCGGGGGGGCGTTTGATACGCAGTATTTT | CASSQPRGGAFDTQYF
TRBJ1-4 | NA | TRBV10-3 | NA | TGTGCCGGTCGTGGTAACTCGAGAGATGGACGTGAAAAACTGTTTTTT | CAGRGNSRDGREKLFF
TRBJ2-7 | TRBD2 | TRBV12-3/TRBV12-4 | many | TGTGCCAGCAGTACGAGGACTAGCGGACCCTACGAGCAGTACTTC | CASSTRTSGPYEQYF
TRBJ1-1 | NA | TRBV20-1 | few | TGCAGTGCCAAACAGGGCTGGGGGACTGAAGCTTTCTTT | CSAKQGWGTEAFF
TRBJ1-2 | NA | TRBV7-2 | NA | TGTGCCAGCAGCTTATCGCAGGGAGATACGGGTGATTACACCTTC | CASSLSQGDTGDYTF
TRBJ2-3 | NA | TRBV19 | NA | TGTGCCAGTAGCTCCGGCATAAGTGGAGACACGCAGTATTTT | CASSSGISGDTQYF
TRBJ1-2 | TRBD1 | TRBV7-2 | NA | TGTGCCAGCAGCTTCCGATACAGGGGGCCCGAGCAGTACACCTTC | CASSFRYRGPEQYTF
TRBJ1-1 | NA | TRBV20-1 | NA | TGCAGTGCCCGGGGGGGTGGGAGCGGTGAAGCTTTCTTT | CSARGGGSGEAFF
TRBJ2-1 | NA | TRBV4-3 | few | TGCGCCAGCAGCCTTAGTGAGGTTCCTTACAATGAGCAGTTCTTC | CASSLSEVPYNEQFF
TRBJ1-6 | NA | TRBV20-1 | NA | TGCAGTGCTAGAGTCTCGACGGGCTACAATTCACCCCTCCACTTT | CSARVSTGYNSPLHF
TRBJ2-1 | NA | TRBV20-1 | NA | TGCAGTGCTAGAGGATCGAGGGGGGGGTATTACAATGAGCAGTTCTTC | CSARGSRGGYYNEQFF
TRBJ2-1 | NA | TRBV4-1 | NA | TGTGCCAGCAGCCGCGGAGGGAACAATGAGCAGTTCTTC | CASSRGGNNEQFF
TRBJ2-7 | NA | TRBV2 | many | TGTGCCAGCAGTAAACAGGGTCTTCCTCTCGAGCAGTACTTC | CASSKQGLPLEQYF
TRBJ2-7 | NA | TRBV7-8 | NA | TGTGCCAGCGGCGTAGACGTAGACTGCGAGCAGTACTTC | CASGVDVDCEQYF
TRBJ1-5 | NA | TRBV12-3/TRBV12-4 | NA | TGTGCCAGCAGTGAGCTAGCGGGGGGTCAGCCCCAGCATTTT | CASSELAGGQPQHF
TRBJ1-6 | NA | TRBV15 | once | TGTGCCACCAGCCGGGGCGCAAAGGACACCGCGGCGCTGCACTTT | CATSRGAKDTAALHF
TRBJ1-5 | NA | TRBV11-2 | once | TGTGCCAGCAAATACCACCTACGAGATCAGCCCCAGCATTTT | CASKYHLRDQPQHF
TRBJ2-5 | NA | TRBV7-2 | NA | TGTGCCAGCAGCTTCGAGTTTGATTCACTCATCCACCAGTACTTC | CASSFEFDSLIHQYF
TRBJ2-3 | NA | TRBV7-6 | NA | TGTGCCAGCAGCGGTGGGCAGGGGGCGCGGGAGAACCAGTTT | CASSGGQGARENQF
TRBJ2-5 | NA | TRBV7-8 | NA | TGTGCCAGCAGCGTAACCTGGAAAGGGACCCAGTCCTTC | CASSVTWKGTQSF
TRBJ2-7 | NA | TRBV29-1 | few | TGCAGCGTTGAGTCCCAGGGCTACGAGCAGTACTTC | CSVESQGYEQYF
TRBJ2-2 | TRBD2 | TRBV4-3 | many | TGCGCCAGCAGCCAAGTACTAGCGGGGGAGGCCGGGGAGCTGTTTTTT | CASSQVLAGEAGELFF
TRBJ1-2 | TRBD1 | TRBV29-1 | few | TGCAGCACCCAGGGGGCAAAGGGCTACACCTTC | CSTQGAKGYTF
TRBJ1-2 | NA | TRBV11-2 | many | TGTGCCAGCAGCTTAGATGGGAAAGTGAACTATGGCTACACCTTC | CASSLDGKVNYGYTF
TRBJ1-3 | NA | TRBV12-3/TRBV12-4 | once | TGTGCCAGCAGTCCAAGGACGGGGGGGAACTCTGGAAACACCATATATTTT | CASSPRTGGNSGNTIYF
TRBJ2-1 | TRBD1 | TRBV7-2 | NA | TGTGCCAGCAGCATTACAGGGGGCCGGGACAATTCGCAGTTCTTC | CASSITGGRDNSQFF
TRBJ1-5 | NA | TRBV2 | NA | TGTGCCAGCAGTGGACGAACTTGGAACACTGAGGCTTTT | CASSGRTWNTEAF
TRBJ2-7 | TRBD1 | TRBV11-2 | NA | TGTGCCATCAGGGGGTGGAGACACAGAGGATACGAGCAGTACTTC | CAIRGWRHRGYEQYF
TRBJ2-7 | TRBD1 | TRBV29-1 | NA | TGCAGCGTTGAAAAACAGGGGGCGGCTACGAACACCGGGGAGCTGTACTTC | CSVEKQGAATNTGELYF
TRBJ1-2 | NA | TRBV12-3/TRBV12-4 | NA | TGTGCCGGCAGTCCGAACATTGATGGCTACACCTTC | CAGSPNIDGYTF
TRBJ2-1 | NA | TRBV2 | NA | TGTGCCAGCAGTTCGTCGGGGTGGGGAGTCGAGGTGTCGTTGTTC | CASSSSGWGVEVSLF
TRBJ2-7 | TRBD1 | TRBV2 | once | TGTGCCAGCAGTGGGGACAGGGGAGGCGAGCAGTACTTC | CASSGDRGGEQYF
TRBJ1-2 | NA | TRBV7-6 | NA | TGTGCCAGCAGCCTAGACTCCGGCTATGGCTACGCCTTC | CASSLDSGYGYAF
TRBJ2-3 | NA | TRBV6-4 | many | TGTGCCAGCAGTGGGGACACAGATACGCAGTATTTT | CASSGDTDTQYF
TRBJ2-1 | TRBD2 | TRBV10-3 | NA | TGTGCCATCAGTGCAATCGGGAGGCGGGAGCCGTTCTTC | CAISAIGRREPFF
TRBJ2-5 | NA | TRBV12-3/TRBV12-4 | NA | TGTGCCAGCAGGGCAGCAGGAGGTGGGGAGACCCAGTACTTC | CASRAAGGGETQYF
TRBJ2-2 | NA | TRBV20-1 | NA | TGCAGTGCCAGAGTAGGCTCTGGAAACACCGGGGAGCTGTTTTTT | CSARVGSGNTGELFF
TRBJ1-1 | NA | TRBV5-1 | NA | TGCGCCAGCGCGAAGGATTCAACCGCGACTGAAGCTTTCTTT | CASAKDSTATEAFF
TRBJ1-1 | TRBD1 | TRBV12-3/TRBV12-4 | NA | TGTGCCAGCAGTTTGGGAAGGGGGCGATCGAACACTGAAGCTTTCTTT | CASSLGRGRSNTEAFF
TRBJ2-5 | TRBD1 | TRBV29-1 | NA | TGCAGCGTTGCGTGGACAGGGGGGGGGCAGGAGACCCAGTACTTC | CSVAWTGGGQETQYF
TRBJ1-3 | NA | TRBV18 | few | TGTGCCAGCTCACTACGGCCGGGCGACACCATATATTTT | CASSLRPGDTIYF
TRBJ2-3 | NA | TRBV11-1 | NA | TGTGCCAGCCTCCTATCGTCCACAGATACGCAGTATTTT | CASLLSSTDTQYF
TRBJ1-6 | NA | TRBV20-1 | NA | TGCAGTGCTAGTTCAGGGACTAGTATGAATTCACCCCTCCACTTT | CSASSGTSMNSPLHF
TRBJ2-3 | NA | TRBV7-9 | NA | TGTGCCAGCAGCTTAGTCGAGAACACTGAAGCTTTCTTTTATTTT | CASSLVENTEAFFYF
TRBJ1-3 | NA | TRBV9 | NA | TGTGCCAGCAGTGAAGGTCTGGTCGGAGCCTCCATATATTTT | CASSEGLVGASIYF
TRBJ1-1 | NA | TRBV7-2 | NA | TGTGCCAGCAGCTTATCGGGGGGCTGGGAGACGCAGTACGCTTTCTTT | CASSLSGGWETQYAFF